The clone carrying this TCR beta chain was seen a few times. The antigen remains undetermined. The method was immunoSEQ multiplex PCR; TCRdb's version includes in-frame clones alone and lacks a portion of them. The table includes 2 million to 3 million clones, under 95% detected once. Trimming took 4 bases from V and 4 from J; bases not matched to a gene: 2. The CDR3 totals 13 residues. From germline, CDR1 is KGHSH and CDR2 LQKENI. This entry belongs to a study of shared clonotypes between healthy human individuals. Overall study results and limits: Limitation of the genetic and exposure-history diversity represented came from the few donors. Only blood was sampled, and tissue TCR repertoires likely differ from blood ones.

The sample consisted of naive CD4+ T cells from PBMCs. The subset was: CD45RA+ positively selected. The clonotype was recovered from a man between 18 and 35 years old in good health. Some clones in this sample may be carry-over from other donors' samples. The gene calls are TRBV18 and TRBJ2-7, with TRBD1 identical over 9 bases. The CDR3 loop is CASSQTGGYEQYF. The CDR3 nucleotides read TGTGCCAGCTCACAGACAGGGGGGTACGAGCAGTACTTC.